The rows below give T cell receptor beta chains drawn from one sample of a study of T cells expressing NK-cell markers. From the 5' RACE reads, TCRdb lists one entry per CDR3 protein and no DNA. Here the sample table reports 550,000 to 600,000 distinct CDR3 sequences. The material sequenced was blood T cells: a sorted CD56 or NKG2C T cell subset, CD4+ or CD8+ T cells, or bulk PBMC T cells (not recorded which). These receptors were taken from a man aged 18 to 29 in good health. CDR3s include the opening cysteine and the closing phenylalanine or tryptophan. Each record gives: CDR3 protein, J gene, CDR3 length, V gene.

CASRSERSGTGELFF,TRBJ2-2,15,TRBV4-1
CASSLSGGGSNQPQHF,TRBJ1-5,16,TRBV5-1
CASTQTSGRAGELFF,TRBJ2-2,15,TRBV6-1
CASSLGFGTSGSLETQYF,TRBJ2-5,18,TRBV12-3/TRBV12-4
CATSREAGPQYF,TRBJ2-7,12,TRBV15
CASSYRNSYEQYF,TRBJ2-7,13,TRBV27
CSARGRQGSATEAFF,TRBJ1-1,15,TRBV20-1
CATSEIGRELFF,TRBJ2-2,12,TRBV24-1
CASSLRRGPSYEQYF,TRBJ2-7,15,TRBV12-3/TRBV12-4
CASSLSRPWVEAFF,TRBJ1-1,14,TRBV7-8
CASSQVAGGYSYEQYF,TRBJ2-7,16,TRBV4-3
CASSFFSGGATGELFF,TRBJ2-2,16,TRBV12-3/TRBV12-4
CASINGRKQSGANVLTF,TRBJ2-6,17,TRBV21-1
CASSLVRLAGGDTQYF,TRBJ2-3,16,TRBV5-1
CATSGQSSQPQHF,TRBJ1-5,13,TRBV24-1
CASSNLGGQVGYRSEAFF,TRBJ1-1,18,TRBV5-1
CASSQDIIGGGELFF,TRBJ2-2,15,TRBV4-2
CASTETGLNQPQHF,TRBJ1-5,14,TRBV25-1
CASGWTGAFDEQFF,TRBJ2-1,14,TRBV12-5
CASSVLGLAGNEQFF,TRBJ2-1,15,TRBV9
CASSLQGGTSGSHEQFF,TRBJ2-1,17,TRBV5-1
CASSLGTGSGANVLTF,TRBJ2-6,16,TRBV11-3
CASSLAGGFGELFF,TRBJ2-2,14,TRBV5-6
CASSDSGTRLAKNIQYF,TRBJ2-4,17,TRBV12-3/TRBV12-4
CASSFEPRGAGELFF,TRBJ2-2,15,TRBV13
CAISETSGLNEKLFF,TRBJ1-4,15,TRBV10-3
CAISESGAGGPPEAFF,TRBJ1-1,16,TRBV10-3
CSARDTAGSGYTF,TRBJ1-2,13,TRBV20-1
CASSLEIVGGYEQYF,TRBJ2-7,15,TRBV6-2/TRBV6-3
CASSYAGVSTEAFF,TRBJ1-1,14,TRBV6-2/TRBV6-3
CSARSSGTGTYEQYF,TRBJ2-7,15,TRBV20-1
CASSSTGQGEGETQYF,TRBJ2-5,16,TRBV5-1
CASSLRTSGRSTYEQYF,TRBJ2-7,17,TRBV6-2/TRBV6-3
CASSLSNLAGGTTEQFF,TRBJ2-1,17,TRBV27
CASSPSPGSWAPDTQYF,TRBJ2-3,17,TRBV9
CSARPPARIPRDTQYF,TRBJ2-3,16,TRBV20-1
CASSIGTSGDSSYNEQFF,TRBJ2-1,18,TRBV9
CASSDRSYGYTF,TRBJ1-2,12,TRBV6-5
CASSLGVGRLSNQPQHF,TRBJ1-5,17,TRBV7-2
CAISESGLGGYEQYF,TRBJ2-7,15,TRBV10-3
CASSPQGRAGGTEAFF,TRBJ1-1,16,TRBV7-3
CSVATPDNYGYTF,TRBJ1-2,13,TRBV29-1
CSARDSRRLAGPDTQYF,TRBJ2-3,17,TRBV20-1
CASSLAVAGESYNEQFF,TRBJ2-1,17,TRBV13
CSANPSTTTEAFF,TRBJ1-1,13,TRBV20-1
CASSYNDRRHYNEQFF,TRBJ2-1,16,TRBV6-5
CASGGQGYEQFF,TRBJ2-1,12,TRBV10-2
CASSLGQFYSNQPQHF,TRBJ1-5,16,TRBV12-3/TRBV12-4
CASSSPGTGDFNTGELFF,TRBJ2-2,18,TRBV12-3/TRBV12-4
CASSPARELFF,TRBJ2-2,11,TRBV2
CASSSGAGAGETQYF,TRBJ2-5,15,TRBV7-9
CASSKQWRIQETQYF,TRBJ2-5,15,TRBV21-1
CASSQEEGGWTEAFF,TRBJ1-1,15,TRBV7-9
CSARVEAGQYF,TRBJ2-7,11,TRBV20-1
CASSTGTRKYF,TRBJ2-3,11,TRBV12-3/TRBV12-4
CASSERGYLGEQFF,TRBJ2-1,14,TRBV2
CASRPSQGVEGNQPQHF,TRBJ1-5,17,TRBV12-3/TRBV12-4